This T cell receptor beta chain derives from a study of T cell responses to AZD1222 COVID-19 vaccine. The study's findings and limits: Only a handful of individuals given AZD1222 were seropositive at baseline. Clonal diversity may have been underestimated, and the donors were mostly white British, with more females than males. Spike regions recognized by vaccine-associated CD4 TCRs spanned the protein, led by 160-218 and 743-854.

The CDR3 length is 14 residues. The germline gives CDR1 SGHRS, CDR2 YFSETQ. V lost 3 bases and J 10 bases, leaving 14 bases between the germline ends. Remarks on this clone: Its cognate antigen is unknown.

Only in-frame clones appear in the TCRdb table, and some are missing; sequencing was by immunoSEQ multiplex PCR. This table has 160,000 or so clones, about 89% appearing once. The sample was peripheral blood, taken on day 0 of AZD1222 vaccination. The V and J genes are TRBV5-1 and TRBJ1-6; tentative D call: TRBD1 (6 bases). The sequence derives from an adult in good health. The CDR3 DNA is TGCGCCAGCAGCTCGGACAGTCAAGGGTCACCCCTCCACTTT. It is translated as CASSSDSQGSPLHF.